This TCR beta chain appears in the sequencing data of a study of shared clonotypes between healthy human individuals. Whole-study findings and limits: Memory subsets generally showed lower estimated richness than naive subsets.

CD45RA-negative memory and CD45RA+ naive subsets were split from the CD4+ cells. The CDR3 sequence is 16 residues long. V lost 4 bases and J lost 5; bases outside the gene matches: 9. CDR1 SEHNR and CDR2 FQNEAQ come from the germline V gene (reference sequence). Concerning this clone: Its antigen is currently unknown.

Produced via immunoSEQ multiplex PCR; TCRdb's table is partial and in-frame only. The data hold a few million clones, with about 92% observed a single time. The chain has TRBV7-9 and TRBJ2-2; TRBD1 matches 8 bases. The TCR sequence derives from a man between 18 and 29 years old in good health. The specimen was naive CD4+ T cells sorted from blood. Sample subset: CD45RA+ positively selected. CDR3 sequence: CASSSIDRGWTGELFF. CDR3 in DNA: TGTGCCAGCAGCTCTATTGACAGGGGATGGACCGGGGAGCTGTTTTTT.